This T cell receptor (beta chain) was documented in a study of graft-versus-host responses after intestinal transplantation. Germline V gives CDR1 MGHRA, CDR2 YSYEKL. The V end lost 0 bases, the J end lost 4 bases, and 12 bases lay between the germline ends. The CDR3 extends over 15 amino acids. Generated by immunoSEQ multiplex PCR, the TCRdb table keeps only in-frame clones and is missing some. In the table there are some 15,000 clones, 75% to 90% of which are singletons. Processing released intraepithelial and lamina propria lymphocytes from the graft tissue. This clone was picked up a small number of times. The antigen is undetermined. Regarding the study as a whole: Researchers found GvH clones in recipient marrow, and some showed up first in ileum or blood.

The sample consisted of ileum tissue, taken roughly 110 days after intestinal transplant. The receptor's source is a human patient who received an intestinal transplant, so some T cells may come from the graft donor. The V gene is TRBV4-1, the J gene TRBJ1-2; D might be TRBD1 (5 bases). The CDR3 spells CASSQDSDSIYGYTF. DNA of the CDR3: TGCGCCAGCAGCCAAGATTCTGACAGCATCTATGGCTACACCTTC.